These 5 T cell receptor beta chains were all obtained from the same sample, sequenced in a study of low-dose radiotherapy and immunotherapy resistance in tumors. Both TCRalpha and TCRbeta chains were reverse transcribed with V-gene-specific primers. TCRs underwent around 20 PCR cycles of amplification with a constant-region primer and V-primer adapter. TCRdb re-called the reads through MiXCR, storing one row per CDR3 protein. The repertoire holds under 70,000 distinct CDR3 sequences, with less than 25% as singletons. Indicated time point: before trial treatment. Sequences were derived from PBMCs, sampled before treatment. The source of these receptors is a male donor with prostate cancer.

The table lists this clonotype with many counts. The chain has TRBV6-2 or TRBV6-3 and TRBJ1-5, with D possibly matching TRBD1 (5 bases). The CDR3 contains 13 residues. Germline CDR1 and CDR2: MNHEY and SVGEGT. V was shortened by 2 bases and J by 9 bases, with 11 bases between the two germline ends. The CDR3 region is CASSYGGLGPQHF. CDR3 in DNA: TGTGCCAGCAGTTACGGGGGTCTCGGGCCCCAGCATTTT.

This clonotype has a count of ten or more. This chain uses TRBV4-2 with TRBJ1-3; TRBD1 aligns across 7 bases. This CDR3 has 16 amino acids. Per germline, CDR1 LGHNA and CDR2 YNFKEQ. J lost 2 bases, V lost 2 bases, and 6 bases had no gene match. This chain's CDR3 is CASSQTTQGAGNTIYF. DNA for the CDR3: TGTGCCAGCAGCCAAACAACCCAGGGGGCTGGAAACACCATATATTTT.

For this clonotype: A single base is all that separates this from a far larger clone, so a read error is likely. The chain uses TRBV29-1 and TRBJ2-7; 9 bases fit TRBD2. Germline assignment: CDR1 SQVTM and CDR2 ANQGSEA. The V segment lost 7 bases and the J segment 7 bases; nucleotides outside the gene matches: 14. The CDR3 has 14 residues. The CDR3 here is CSAGRTSDYNEQYF. CDR3 DNA sequence: TGCAGCGCTGGCAGGACTAGCGATTACAATGAGCAGTACTTC.

The rearrangement joins TRBV6-2 or TRBV6-3 to TRBJ2-3; TRBD2 matches at 9 bases. The length of the CDR3 is 15 residues. Germline V gene data show CDR1 as MNHEY and CDR2 as SVGEGT. After removal of 0 bases from V and 4 bases from J, the junction contained 2 bases not matched to a gene. The CDR3 bases are TGTGCCAGCAGTTACTCTAGCGGGAGCGCAGATACGCAGTATTTT. It codes for CASSYSSGSADTQYF.

This clonotype came up a few times. The gene calls are TRBV28 and TRBJ2-1; D might be TRBD1 or TRBD2, each matching 5 bases. The germline V and J ends were trimmed by 10 bases and 8 bases, with 24 bases remaining between them. The germline V gene encodes CDR1 MDHEN and CDR2 SYDVKM. The CDR3 spans 15 residues. CDR3 protein: CAIWDPGAFPYEQFF. CDR3 in DNA: TGTGCCATCTGGGACCCTGGAGCATTTCCATATGAGCAGTTCTTC.